Detailed here is one TCR beta chain. This clonotype has ten or more counts. Its antigen is currently not known. Nothing much larger sits one base from this clone, and base qualities are not available. Every donor was a healthy Caucasian. Miltenyi CD45RO+ enrichment and human naive T-cell isolation kits were used to isolate memory (CD45RO+) and naive T cells from PBMC. The germline V gene (reference sequence) provides CDR1 GTSNPN and CDR2 SVGIG. The CDR3 holds 12 amino acids from the cysteine to the phenylalanine. Only the CDR3 portion is preserved as DNA: 36 bases, with reading frame beginning at the first base. The germline ends are 9 bases apart after V is trimmed by 0 bases and J by 6 bases. Library prep was done by 5' RACE. Sequencing was performed on an Illumina HiSeq 2000. A universal primer binding site was added through template switching, and the final cDNA carried a unique molecular identifier so that TCR cDNA molecules could be counted accurately. First-strand cDNA for TCR alpha and beta chains was synthesized from specific primers in the conserved constant-segment region. To control for contamination, every cDNA library was double barcoded, receiving both a SMART-Mk sample barcode and Illumina barcodes. TruSeq adapter sequences along with Illumina sample barcodes were introduced in two successive PCR steps. TCR alpha and beta cDNA libraries were sequenced on the Illumina HiSeq platform with custom primers. The published analysis was carried out like this. MiGEC was used to process raw reads and extract unique molecular identifiers, and MiXCR was used to find CDR3 positions. For each individual, recombination models were inferred using an EM algorithm with the repgenHMM and IGoR tools. The analysis of shared clonotypes was done with the tcR package in R, with sharing normalized by the product of cloneset sizes. To study raw recombination without the effects of thymic and clonal selection, out-of-frame nonproductive sequences were analyzed. Using fastp at Q25 and MiXCR, TCRdb reprocessed the public reads and kept productive beta chains. Identical CDR3 protein sequences are pooled into one entry, listed with their most common genes and DNA. The V and J calls were determined by TCRdb, not by the authors. This sample holds approximately 230,000 distinct CDR3 sequences; over 12% were observed only once. Of the sample, approximately 8.2% falls within the top ten clones.

This entry comes from a study of identical twins (dated by TCRdb to 2016 to 2018). Concerning the study at large: TCR alpha and beta repertoires from monozygotic twins, unrelated adults of various ages and cord blood were deep-sequenced to test whether fetal clonotypes persist. To rule out contamination, the twin experiments were replicated at different times with different library preparation protocols.

Here is what the overall study found, with its caveats: Conclusions relied on cross-sectional statistical analysis, since the same donors could not be followed over many years. Abundant cord blood beta clonotypes had fewer insertions, young adult naive repertoires showed a similar but weaker trend, and memory repertoires showed no such trend. Invariant T cells such as MAIT and iNKT could partly confound zero-insertion analyses, though diverse VJ usage argued against this for most clonotypes. Out-of-frame TCR alpha sharing in monozygotic twins was systematically underestimated by recombination models, whereas sharing between unrelated individuals was in agreement with the recombination models. The excess sharing between twins in beta out-of-frame sequences was weaker because fewer shared sequences reduced the signal-to-noise ratio. Out-of-frame TCR alpha sequences shared between twins showed an excess of low generation-probability sequences compared with coincidental sharing between unrelated individuals.

This TCR was sampled from a woman younger than 35 in good health. The sequence is built from TRBV30 and TRBJ2-7; the D gene is possibly TRBD1, with 5 bases matching. The sequenced material came from memory (CD45RO+) T cells sorted from blood. The cell subset or site label corresponds to: CD45RO+ enriched T cells. The CDR3 loop reads CAWSVPGREQYF. The bases are TGTGCCTGGAGTGTACCAGGGCGCGAGCAGTACTTC.